A selection of T cell receptor beta chains follows, all from one sample in a study of blood T cell repertoires in COVID-19. Clones were read by immunoSEQ multiplex PCR, and TCRdb kept only the in-frame ones, dropping some. This table has 24,000 or so clones, 80% to 90% appearing once. Source material: peripheral blood. The receptors originated from a man aged 65-85 years in a cohort sampled during active COVID-19. CDR3s leave out the opening cysteine and the closing phenylalanine or tryptophan.

CDR3 protein,V gene,J gene
ASSVGTGLLEQY,TRBV9,TRBJ2-7
ATSRGPNTGELF,TRBV15,TRBJ2-2
ASSAGTSGYPSTDTQY,TRBV11-3,TRBJ2-3
ASSTRGKGTDTQY,TRBV6-2/TRBV6-3,TRBJ2-3
ASSPWTDYNSPLH,TRBV28,TRBJ1-6
ASSLGLAGGEGNIQY,TRBV7-2,TRBJ2-4
ASSEVWAGWVNEQF,TRBV2,TRBJ2-1
ASRRDRNLYEQY,TRBV6-5,TRBJ2-7
ASSLSASGRIRYEQY,TRBV7-8,TRBJ2-7
ASSYYVGSSAPYNEQF,TRBV6-2/TRBV6-3,TRBJ2-1
ASSLLYRYDNEKLF,TRBV28,TRBJ1-4
ASSLEAASTPSGYT,TRBV5-1,TRBJ1-2
ASSLKQGAGNYGYT,TRBV7-9,TRBJ1-2
ASSGTGRSSNQPQH,TRBV2,TRBJ1-5
ASSLAGTGTYEQY,TRBV7-2,TRBJ2-7
ASSPRTGPGETQY,TRBV27,TRBJ2-5
ASSLGQGHQPQH,TRBV18,TRBJ1-5
ASRVDPGSGAQY,TRBV28,TRBJ2-3
ASRDTSNYGYT,TRBV6-5,TRBJ1-2
ASSASENTEAF,TRBV2,TRBJ1-1
ASSLNLRDSWGYEQY,TRBV28,TRBJ2-7
ASSEERGNQPQH,TRBV11-2,TRBJ1-5
ASSQDVTRPNEQF,TRBV4-1,TRBJ2-1
AISEARVSGNTIY,TRBV10-3,TRBJ1-3
ASSSLAGVAKNIQY,TRBV28,TRBJ2-4
ASRPTPTSGRLHEQY,TRBV27,TRBJ2-7
ASSPSGGRYNEQF,TRBV7-9,TRBJ2-1
ASSFGYGVGVYEQY,TRBV5-1,TRBJ2-7
SDRIRTGSKERY,TRBV29-1,TRBJ2-7
ATEGQNTGELF,TRBV24-1,TRBJ2-2
ASSPPGTSGTDTQY,TRBV18,TRBJ2-3
AGGRVVAGGPSTDTQY,TRBV28,TRBJ2-3
ASSPRDRAGNTIY,TRBV9,TRBJ1-3
ASSLAGGTPGREKLF,TRBV7-6,TRBJ1-4
ATRGTSGRGGNEQF,TRBV10-3,TRBJ2-1
ASSPGGWGETQY,TRBV5-4,TRBJ2-5
ASSRAQDRFYEQY,TRBV5-1,TRBJ2-7